This TCR beta chain was captured in a study of blood T cell repertoires in COVID-19. Study information: In each case, the material was cDNA or gDNA derived from T cells, B-cell-depleted T cells, or PBMCs.

From germline, CDR1 is SNHLY and CDR2 FYNNEI. V gave up 9 bases and J gave up 0 bases, with 14 bases separating them. CDR3 size: 14 residues. Here immunoSEQ multiplex PCR was the method, and the copy in TCRdb shows in-frame clones only, minus some. Of around 700,000 clones in the sample, 80% to 90% were seen once. Only one count was recorded for this clone. The chain recombines TRBV2 with TRBJ1-1, with D possibly being TRBD1 (6 bases). The sequencing sample was made of peripheral blood. The receptor was derived from a woman between 18 and 29 years old with acute or convalescent COVID-19. In DNA form, the CDR3 reads TGTGCCAGTGATGGGGGCAGAGTGAACACTGAAGCTTTCTTT. This sequence encodes CASDGGRVNTEAFF.